Presented here are 9 T cell receptor beta chains from one specimen sequenced in a study of post-analysis software for immune sequencing data. Study-wide results and limits: In patients, TRBV5-6, TRBV5-1 and TRBV20-1 belonged to roughly five TRBV segments found more frequently than in controls.

cDNA libraries of TCR beta carried unique molecular identifiers. TCRdb passed the PCR reads through MiXCR, listing each CDR3 protein once. This table has roughly 620,000 distinct CDR3 sequences, about 40% appearing once. Antigens of these TCRs are unknown. Sequences were obtained from blood. Every receptor here comes from a girl under 18 with multiple sclerosis.

The chain couples TRBV3-1 to TRBJ1-2; possibly TRBD1 for D (5 bases). V was pared by 0 bases and J by 5 bases, with 16 bases between. Germline values: CDR1 LGHDT, CDR2 YNNKEL (reference sequence). This CDR3 spans 16 amino acids. For the CDR3, the DNA is TGTGCCAGCAGCCAAGATTTGCAGGGCCTCCTATATGGCTACACCTTC. Its translation: CASSQDLQGLLYGYTF. Supplemented by reference TRBV3-1 and TRBJ1-2, the full variable domain reads DTAVSQTPKYLVTQMGNDKSIKCEQNLGHDTMYWYKQDSKKFLKIMFSYNNKELIINETVPNRFSPKSPDKAHLNLHINSLELGDSAVYFCASSQDLQGLLYGYTFGSGTRLTVV.

V usage is TRBV5-1 and J usage is TRBJ2-5, with 8 bases fitting TRBD1. Trimming took 4 bases from V and 4 from J; bases not matched to a gene: 6. CDR3 length: 14 amino acids. The germline gives CDR1 SGHRS, CDR2 YFSETQ. The CDR3: CASSDSTGAETQYF. The CDR3, as DNA: TGCGCCAGCAGCGATTCGACAGGGGCAGAGACCCAGTACTTC.

J is TRBJ2-1 and V is TRBV5-1, with 9 nucleotides matching TRBD2. With V trimmed by 3 bases and J by 5 bases, 6 bases remained unmatched. The CDR3 sequence is 15 residues long. Germline CDR1 is SGHRS and CDR2 is YFSETQ. The CDR3 DNA follows: TGCGCCAGCAGCTGGGAGCGGGAGGCCAACAATGAGCAGTTCTTC. It yields the protein CASSWEREANNEQFF.

The chain joins TRBV4-2 to TRBJ2-3, with a possible D match to TRBD2 (6 bases). Germline V CDR1 and CDR2: LGHNA, YNFKEQ. Trimming pared 4 bases from V and 2 bases from J, leaving 19 bases between. This CDR3 comprises 17 residues. The chain's CDR3 is CASSRGTGTHNTDTQYF. CDR3 nucleotides: TGTGCCAGCAGCCGAGGGACGGGGACTCATAACACAGATACGCAGTATTTT.

J is TRBJ2-5 and V is TRBV6-5, with D hard to call. V lost 0 bases and J lost 5, with 13 bases in between. The CDR3 totals 15 residues. Germline V CDR1 and CDR2: MNHEY, SVGAGI. CDR3 loop: CASSYSGTTRETQYF. The DNA of the CDR3 is TGTGCCAGCAGTTACTCGGGAACTACCCGGGAGACCCAGTACTTC.

The chain joins TRBV28 to TRBJ2-6, with a tentative D call TRBD1 (5 bases). Deletions cut 3 bases from V and 4 bases from J, with 13 bases between. The CDR3 spans 16 residues. Germline CDR1 reads MDHEN; CDR2 reads SYDVKM. This CDR3 is CASSLAGRSGANVLTF. The CDR3, as DNA: TGTGCCAGCAGTTTGGCAGGGCGGTCCGGGGCCAACGTCCTGACTTTC.

Many counts were recorded for this clonotype. The chain carries TRBV7-2 and TRBJ2-1, with 12 bases aligning to TRBD2. With 2 bases clipped from V and 7 bases from J, the junction kept 3 bases outside the gene matches. From germline, CDR1 is SGHTA and CDR2 FQGNSA. The CDR3 runs 15 residues. Written as DNA, the CDR3 is TGTGCCAGCAGCTTAACTAGCGGGGGGAGGAATGAGCAGTTCTTC. Protein product: CASSLTSGGRNEQFF. Full variable domain (missing parts from reference TRBV7-2 and TRBJ2-1): GAGVSQSPSNKVTEKGKDVELRCDPISGHTALYWYRQSLGQGLEFLIYFQGNSAPDKSGLPSDRFSAERTGGSVSTLTIQRTQQEDSAVYLCASSLTSGGRNEQFFGPGTRLTVL.

The chain employs TRBV4-1 and TRBJ2-1; 10 bases are shared with TRBD2. Per the germline V gene, CDR1 is MGHRA and CDR2 is YSYEKL. V dropped 1 base and J dropped 6; count of bases not matched to a gene: 9. This CDR3 contains 17 residues. Here the CDR3 reads CASSQGTVGLAINEQFF. CDR3 sequence (DNA): TGCGCCAGCAGCCAAGGGACTGTGGGACTAGCGATCAATGAGCAGTTCTTC.

This clonotype was counted only a few times. The genes are TRBV12-3 or TRBV12-4 and TRBJ2-3; D may be TRBD1 (6 bases). Trimming removed 3 bases at V and 6 bases at J, with 16 bases between. There are 15 residues in the CDR3. The CDR3 coding sequence is TGTGCCAGCAGTTTGAGGTGGGGGCAGGGGGATACGCAGTATTTT. Encoded protein: CASSLRWGQGDTQYF.